This TCR beta chain was captured by sequencing in a study of T cells after yellow fever vaccination (dated by TCRdb to between 2019 and 2020). Concerning the study at large: The SMART-Seq v4 Ultra Low Input RNA kit was used to prepare libraries from fractions with low cell numbers. Bulk PBMC replicates and cell subsets were isolated from blood drawn at multiple timepoints before and after both primary and secondary immunization. Two healthy male donors, one aged 18 to 30 and one aged 30 to 40 years, made up the cohort. To follow T-cell clones before and after primary and booster YFV17D yellow fever vaccination, bulk TCR alpha and beta repertoires were sequenced over time. General findings and caveats noted by the study authors: After the booster, most of the clones that had expanded following primary vaccination were detected again (approximately 96% of CD4 and 80% to 90% of CD8), which suggests that memory was broadly maintained. A small share of clonotypes was detected in both CD4 and CD8 compartments, with the overlap likely arising from convergent recombination. Because only a couple of donors were included in the study, the extent to which the findings can be generalized is limited. The secondary T-cell response was weaker than the primary response but faster, peaking on day 5 instead of day 15. FACS-sorted repertoires could contain abundant contaminating clonotypes from the bulk population, so computational filtering was required.

The sample's treatment or condition label, decoded: live attenuated yellow fever vaccine strain. At every blood-draw timepoint, two biological replicates of bulk PBMCs were collected. A standard Ficoll-Paque protocol was used to isolate PBMCs from peripheral blood. RNA was extracted with TriZol from bulk PBMCs, CD4 and CD8 fractions, and dextramer-positive and dextramer-negative fractions. Synthesis of TCR cDNA relied on 5'RACE template switching, a step that introduced a universal primer site along with unique molecular identifiers. Priming for cDNA synthesis came from both the TCR alpha and TCR beta constant segments. Library amplification involved two PCR steps, and the second step added sample barcodes and sequencing adapters. Sequencing of the libraries was done on either Illumina HiSeq 2500 (2x100 bp) or NovaSeq (2x150 bp). As for the original processing: Demultiplexing of reads and collapsing into UMI consensus sequences were performed with MIGEC, and V(D)J alignment was carried out with MiXCR. Vaccine-responding clonotypes were identified with edgeR using replicate PBMC samples, with FDR below 0.01 and a log2 fold change above 5 up to day 15 being required. Each bulk clonotype received a CD4 or CD8 identity based on whether the sequenced CD4 or CD8 repertoire contained that clonotype at higher abundance. The public sequencing data were trimmed at Q25 with fastp and processed into clonotypes with MiXCR by TCRdb, which kept only in-frame beta chains. Identical CDR3 proteins give one entry, which carries the most common genes and DNA. The V and J calls and clone size are TCRdb's, not the authors'. In this sample the table shows roughly 500,000 distinct CDR3 sequences, about 19% of which occur a single time. The ten biggest clones cover roughly an eighth of the sample.

In the case of this clonotype: Its antigen remains undetermined. Qualities for individual bases were not recorded, and no much larger clone is one base off.

V and J are trimmed by 7 bases and 6 bases, and the gene matches miss 10 bases of the junction. Inclusive of the bounding cysteine and phenylalanine, the CDR3 is 14 residues long. Only the CDR3 region is kept as DNA, spanning 42 bases read in frame from base 1. CDR1 MNHEY and CDR2 SMNVEV were looked up in the germline V gene (reference sequence). The material was PBMCs, obtained 15 days after the yellow fever booster vaccination. This sequence originates from a man aged 30 to 45 who received the YFV17D yellow fever vaccine. The chain couples TRBV27 to TRBJ2-7, with 9 junctional bases fitting TRBD2. The CDR3 protein is CASKRREGVTEQYF. The nucleotides read TGTGCCAGCAAGCGGCGGGAGGGCGTTACCGAGCAGTACTTC.